These 30 T cell receptor beta chains share one sample of origin, sequenced in a study of low-dose radiotherapy and immunotherapy resistance in tumors. As to time point: after trial treatment. Treatment denoted: LDRT plus nivolumab, ipilimumab, low-dose cyclophosphamide and aspirin (RACIN trial). First-strand cDNA relied on TRAV- and TRBV-specific primers spanning alpha and beta chains. Amplification of TCRs used a constant-region primer and V-primer adapter for roughly 22 PCR cycles. TCRdb itself ran the reads through MiXCR, one entry per CDR3 protein. The sample lists under 70,000 distinct CDR3 sequences; under 30% were seen once. Sequencing was performed on PBMCs, taken after low-dose radiotherapy plus immunotherapy. The receptors were gathered from a male donor with prostate cancer.

This clonotype was detected ten times or more. The chain employs TRBV20-1 and TRBJ2-3; the match to TRBD2 covers 10 bases. V trimming: 3 bases; J trimming: 8 bases; junction bases outside the gene matches: 11. CDR1 and CDR2 (germline): DFQATT, SNEGSKA (reference sequence). CDR3 length equals 15 residues. CDR3 sequence: CSARASGSFSPTQYF. The CDR3 DNA sequence: TGCAGTGCTAGGGCTAGCGGGAGTTTCTCCCCTACGCAGTATTTT.

V gene TRBV18 combines with J gene TRBJ2-7, with 9 positions matching TRBD1. The CDR3 is 13 residues long. Germline CDR1 is KGHSH and CDR2 is LQKENI. The junction had 3 bases not matched to a gene; V was cut back by 3 bases and J by 6 bases. The CDR3 region is CASSPGTGLEQYF. The CDR3 DNA reads TGTGCCAGCTCACCCGGGACAGGGCTCGAGCAGTACTTC.

This clonotype was recorded many times. The chain uses TRBV3-1 and TRBJ2-5; 9 bases fit TRBD2. After removal of 3 bases from V and 2 bases from J, the junction contained 1 base not matched to a gene. The germline CDR1 and CDR2 sequences are LGHDT and YNNKEL (reference sequence). This CDR3 has 14 residues. Here the CDR3 DNA reads TGTGCCAGCAGCCATAGCGGGGGACAAGAGACCCAGTACTTC. It is translated as CASSHSGGQETQYF.

On this clonotype: A read error is the likely source, as a far larger clone sits one nucleotide away. V and J are TRBV7-2 and TRBJ2-1; 9 positions agree with TRBD1. With V trimmed by 8 bases and J by 10 bases, 12 bases remained unmatched. In germline, CDR1 is SGHTA, CDR2 FQGNSA. CDR3 size: 14 residues. The CDR3 sequence: CASAKSGQGYEQFF. The CDR3 nucleotides read TGTGCCAGCGCGAAGTCGGGACAGGGCTACGAGCAGTTCTTC.

This clonotype occurred many times. This rearrangement joins TRBV9 to TRBJ1-6; D unresolved. CDR1 is SGDLS, CDR2 YYNGEE, per germline. Trimming took 0 bases from V and 8 from J, leaving 15 bases between them. The CDR3 loop spans 16 amino acids. CDR3 sequence reads: CASSVGGSQRDSPLHF. In nucleotides, the CDR3 is TGTGCCAGCAGCGTAGGAGGCAGCCAGCGAGATTCACCCCTCCACTTT. Combining the CDR3 with reference TRBV9 and TRBJ1-6 gives the whole variable domain DSGVTQTPKHLITATGQRVTLRCSPRSGDLSVYWYQQSLDQGLQFLIQYYNGEERAKGNILERFSAQQFPDLHSELNLSSLELGDSALYFCASSVGGSQRDSPLHFGNGTRLTVT.

Many counts were recorded for this clonotype. The chain combines TRBV4-1 with TRBJ2-4; D may correspond to TRBD1 or TRBD2 (6 bases each). The V end was cut by 4 bases, the J end by 5 bases, with 12 bases between. The CDR3 has 14 amino acids. Germline V CDR1 and CDR2: MGHRA, YSYEKL. The CDR3 coding sequence is TGCGCCAGCAGCCGTGGAGGGGGGCAAAACATTCAGTACTTC. It translates to CASSRGGGQNIQYF.

This clonotype has at least ten counts. J is TRBJ2-1 and V is TRBV18; 12 bases match TRBD1. V trimming: 4 bases; J trimming: 7 bases; junction bases outside the gene matches: 5. Germline CDR1 reads KGHSH; CDR2 reads LQKENI. The CDR3 has 15 residues. CDR3 coding DNA: TGTGCCAGCTCACAACCGGGACAGGGGGCGAATGAGCAGTTCTTC. Translating gives CASSQPGQGANEQFF.

This clonotype was counted ten times or more. The genes are TRBV6-1 and TRBJ2-7, with 14 bases that match TRBD2. The CDR3 has 16 amino acids. V lost 3 bases, J lost 2 bases, and 3 bases stayed unmatched. Germline V lookup: CDR1 MNHNS, CDR2 SASEGT. CDR3 DNA: TGTGCCAGCAGTGAGACTAGCGGGAGGGTGACCTACGAGCAGTACTTC. Translating gives CASSETSGRVTYEQYF.

This clonotype was detected many times. The chain is built from TRBV5-6 and TRBJ2-1; 7 nucleotides line up with TRBD2. CDR1 SGHDT and CDR2 YYEEEE come from the germline V gene. Trimming took 4 bases from V and 5 from J; bases not matched to a gene: 9. The CDR3 has 15 residues. CDR3 residues: CASSALAGANNEQFF. As DNA, the CDR3 is TGTGCCAGCAGCGCGTTAGCGGGTGCAAACAATGAGCAGTTCTTC. Drawing the rest from reference TRBV5-6 and TRBJ2-1, the complete variable domain is DAGVTQSPTHLIKTRGQQVTLRCSPKSGHDTVSWYQQALGQGPQFIFQYYEEEERQRGNFPDRFSGHQFPNYSSELNVNALLLGDSALYLCASSALAGANNEQFFGPGTRLTVL.

This clonotype showed up just a few times. The chain is built from TRBV20-1 and TRBJ2-3, with 8 bases that match TRBD1. Trimming removed 4 bases from V and 8 bases from J; junction bases left unmatched: 11. This CDR3 is 14 amino acids long. From germline, CDR1 is DFQATT and CDR2 SNEGSKA (reference sequence). This chain's CDR3 is CSAKLDRAIGTQYF. CDR3 bases: TGCAGTGCTAAGCTGGACAGGGCGATCGGTACGCAGTATTTT.

A note on this clonotype: Possible read error: a much larger clone is one base away. The chain employs TRBV7-9 and TRBJ2-2, with D perhaps TRBD1 (5 bases). Per germline, CDR1 SEHNR and CDR2 FQNEAQ (reference sequence). With 5 bases removed from V and 3 bases from J, the gap between germline ends came to 19 bases. This CDR3 has 17 amino acids. Here the CDR3 reads CASSASVLAGHTGELFF. The CDR3 DNA reads as TGTGCCAGCAGCGCCTCAGTTCTGGCAGGGCACACCGGGGAGCTGTTTTTT.

With regard to this clonotype: Since a much larger clone is just one base distant, this may be a read error. V gene TRBV7-9 combines with J gene TRBJ1-2, with D perhaps matching TRBD1 (5 bases). CDR1 and CDR2 (germline): SEHNR, FQNEAQ (reference sequence). The CDR3 sequence is 15 residues long. CDR3 DNA sequence: TGTACCAGCAGCTTAGAAGCGGGGCCTGGCTATGGCTACACCTTC. This sequence encodes CTSSLEAGPGYGYTF.

This clonotype was recorded at least ten times. The chain uses TRBV12-3 or TRBV12-4 and TRBJ2-5, with TRBD1 matching 11 bases. After removal of 6 bases from V and 5 bases from J, the junction contained 11 bases not matched to a gene. The length of the CDR3 is 16 residues. CDR3 sequence: CASRWFNGQGAETQYF. CDR3 in DNA: TGTGCCAGCAGGTGGTTTAACGGACAGGGGGCCGAGACCCAGTACTTC.

This clonotype was found many times. The chain couples TRBV28 to TRBJ2-7; a weak D match, TRBD1 (5 bases). This CDR3 comprises 15 residues. V lost 3 bases to trimming and J lost 5 bases, with 17 bases between them. The germline V gene encodes CDR1 MDHEN and CDR2 SYDVKM. The CDR3 nucleotides read TGTGCCAGCAGTTTCTTATCAGCAGGGAACAACGAGCAGTACTTC. It encodes CASSFLSAGNNEQYF.

In its sample, this clonotype ranks as medium-sized. The chain combines TRBV5-1 with TRBJ1-5, with D possibly being TRBD1 (5 bases). Germline CDR1 is SGHRS and CDR2 is YFSETQ. The CDR3 contains 15 residues. The V end lost 2 bases, the J end lost 7 bases, and 16 bases lay between the germline ends. The CDR3 spells CASSLEGRVEQPQHF. CDR3 nucleotide sequence: TGCGCCAGCAGCTTAGAGGGGAGGGTTGAACAGCCCCAGCATTTT. The complete variable domain, with remaining parts taken from reference TRBV5-1 and TRBJ1-5, reads KAGVTQTPRYLIKTRGQQVTLSCSPISGHRSVSWYQQTPGQGLQFLFEYFSETQRNKGNFPGRFSGRQFSNSRSEMNVSTLELGDSALYLCASSLEGRVEQPQHFGDGTRLSIL.

This clonotype occurred many times. CDR3 loop: CSAALGGRGYQPQHF. The CDR3 DNA follows: TGCAGTGCTGCCCTAGGGGGTAGAGGGTATCAGCCCCAGCATTTT. The chain is built from TRBV20-1 and TRBJ1-5; maybe TRBD1 (6 bases). V lost 5 bases, J lost 5 bases, and 19 bases lay in between. CDR3 length equals 15 residues. Germline CDR1 reads DFQATT; CDR2 reads SNEGSKA (reference sequence).

This chain links TRBV6-5 with TRBJ2-1; 11 nucleotides agree with TRBD2. This CDR3 region has 17 residues. Germline V gives CDR1 MNHEY, CDR2 SVGAGI. The trim removed 2 bases at V and 8 bases at J, leaving 11 bases unmatched. This chain's CDR3 is CASSYRTSGGIMDEQFF. The CDR3 coding sequence is TGTGCCAGCAGTTACCGCACTAGCGGGGGTATTATGGATGAGCAGTTCTTC.

This clonotype came up many times. This rearrangement joins TRBV7-2 to TRBJ2-3, with D hard to call. CDR3 length equals 13 residues. Trimming cost V 6 bases and J 6 bases, with 13 bases left between them. Germline assignment: CDR1 SGHTA and CDR2 FQGNSA. For the CDR3, the DNA is TGTGCCAGCAGGAATAGTTTATACGATACGCAGTATTTT. It yields the protein CASRNSLYDTQYF. The full variable domain, rest sourced from reference TRBV7-2 and TRBJ2-3, is GAGVSQSPSNKVTEKGKDVELRCDPISGHTALYWYRQSLGQGLEFLIYFQGNSAPDKSGLPSDRFSAERTGGSVSTLTIQRTQQEDSAVYLCASRNSLYDTQYFGPGTRLTVL.

Ten or more counts support this clonotype. V and J are TRBV11-2 and TRBJ1-2, with D unresolved. This CDR3 region has 13 residues. Germline lookup yields CDR1 SGHAT and CDR2 FQNNGV. Trimming took off 1 base at V and 7 bases at J, with 10 bases between the two ends. The CDR3, as DNA: TGTGCCAGCAGCTTAGGGGTTCGCTTTGGCTACACCTTC. It encodes CASSLGVRFGYTF.

This clonotype showed up many times. The rearrangement links TRBV13 to TRBJ1-1; weak D call: TRBD1 (6 bases). The germline V gene encodes CDR1 PRHDT and CDR2 FYEKMQ (reference sequence). CDR3 size: 17 residues. V was clipped by 5 bases and J by 0 bases, with 19 bases between them. Here the CDR3 reads CASSQGGAGDMNTEAFF. Here the CDR3 DNA reads TGTGCCAGCAGCCAAGGGGGGGCAGGAGACATGAACACTGAAGCTTTCTTT.

The chain employs TRBV5-1 and TRBJ2-2; 8 bases are a match to TRBD2. CDR3 length: 16 residues. Germline V gene sequence: CDR1 SGHRS, CDR2 YFSETQ. Trimming removed 0 bases from V and 6 bases from J; junction bases left unmatched: 7. Here the CDR3 reads CASSLVVSGSSGELFF. The CDR3 DNA follows: TGCGCCAGCAGCTTGGTTGTCAGCGGGAGCTCCGGGGAGCTGTTTTTT.

This clonotype occurred many times. The V gene is TRBV5-1, the J gene TRBJ1-2; 8 bases line up with TRBD1. Germline trimming cut 4 bases from V and 0 bases from J; bases unmatched to any gene: 2. Germline V gene data show CDR1 as SGHRS and CDR2 as YFSETQ. The CDR3 extends over 14 amino acids. In DNA form, the CDR3 reads TGCGCCAGCAGCCCAGGGGGCGCTAACTATGGCTACACCTTC. Its translation: CASSPGGANYGYTF.

This clonotype appeared many times. The genes are TRBV20-1 and TRBJ1-5; 7 bases line up with TRBD1. The trim removed 3 bases at V and 6 bases at J, leaving 8 bases unmatched. The CDR3 length is 14 residues. Germline assignment: CDR1 DFQATT and CDR2 SNEGSKA (reference sequence). In nucleotides, the CDR3 is TGCAGTGCTAGGACAGGGAATGGAGGTCAGCCCCAGCATTTT. Translation: CSARTGNGGQPQHF.

This clonotype was counted many times. The chain carries TRBV7-2 and TRBJ1-6; D not resolved. Germline CDR1 reads SGHTA; CDR2 reads FQGNSA. Trimming removed 6 bases from V and 0 bases from J, with 9 bases in between. CDR3 length equals 15 residues. CDR3 nucleotide sequence: TGTGCCAGCAGTTTTACGGCCTCCTATAATTCACCCCTCCACTTT. This sequence encodes CASSFTASYNSPLHF. Using reference TRBV7-2 and TRBJ1-6 for the parts outside the CDR3, the full variable domain is GAGVSQSPSNKVTEKGKDVELRCDPISGHTALYWYRQSLGQGLEFLIYFQGNSAPDKSGLPSDRFSAERTGGSVSTLTIQRTQQEDSAVYLCASSFTASYNSPLHFGNGTRLTVT.

The chain is built from TRBV20-1 and TRBJ1-1, with unresolved D. Between the trimmed V and J ends, which lost 2 bases and 0 bases, there was a span of 4 bases. CDR1 is DFQATT and CDR2 is SNEGSKA in the germline V gene (reference sequence). This CDR3 is built from 12 residues. CDR3 bases: TGCAGTGCTAGACGATTGAACACTGAAGCTTTCTTT. Encoded protein: CSARRLNTEAFF.

This clonotype was seen only once. A far larger clone is a single base away, which makes a read error likely. V gene TRBV11-3 combines with J gene TRBJ2-1, with D possibly matching TRBD1 (5 bases). Trimming removed 5 bases at V and 2 bases at J, with 19 bases between. CDR1 and CDR2 (germline): SGHNT, YENEEA. This CDR3 has 17 amino acids. CDR3: CASSPTPETVTYNEQFF. CDR3 bases: TGTGCCAGCAGCCCCACCCCCGAGACAGTGACCTACAATGAGCAGTTCTTC.

This clonotype has a count of ten or more. The genes are TRBV2 and TRBJ2-4; 8 nucleotides match TRBD2. Germline V gene data show CDR1 as SNHLY and CDR2 as FYNNEI. The CDR3 consists of 15 residues. After removal of 7 bases from V and 8 bases from J, the junction contained 13 bases not matched to a gene. CDR3 protein: CASKPLAGLLDIQYF. CDR3 coding DNA: TGTGCCAGCAAACCCCTAGCGGGCCTGTTAGACATTCAGTACTTC.

The chain uses TRBV19 and TRBJ2-5, with 11 positions matching TRBD2. This CDR3 has 15 residues. Per germline, CDR1 LNHDA and CDR2 SQIVND (reference sequence). The trim removed 6 bases at V and 5 bases at J, leaving 8 bases unmatched. CDR3 nucleotides: TGTGCCAGTAGCTTAGCGGGGGGGCCGACGGAGACCCAGTACTTC. Its protein product is CASSLAGGPTETQYF.

This clonotype was seen at least ten times. This rearrangement joins TRBV6-1 to TRBJ2-7; no clear D gene. V was clipped by 1 base and J by 6 bases, with 13 bases between them. CDR3 length: 14 amino acids. From germline, CDR1 is MNHNS and CDR2 SASEGT. CDR3 in DNA: TGTGCCAGCAGTGAAGGTCACTCCTCCGGCGAGCAGTACTTC. The encoded protein is CASSEGHSSGEQYF.

The CDR3 coding sequence is TGTGCCAGCAGTTCTTTAGGGTCGGATACGCAGTATTTT. Amino acid sequence: CASSSLGSDTQYF. The chain joins TRBV27 to TRBJ2-3; unclear D gene. This CDR3 has 13 amino acids. Germline V CDR1 and CDR2: MNHEY, SMNVEV (reference sequence). Trimming cost V 4 bases and J 6 bases, with 11 bases left between them.